This T cell receptor beta chain was retrieved from a study of T cell repertoires in cytomegalovirus infection. V shed 10 bases, J shed 3 bases, and the junction held 12 bases outside the gene matches. This CDR3 comprises 14 residues. The germline V gene encodes CDR1 SGHVT and CDR2 SQSDAQ. TCRdb reprocessed the reads via MiXCR and lists one record per CDR3 protein. Of about 920,000 distinct CDR3 sequences listed, roughly 30% were seen once; the top ten hold over 11%. This clonotype was seen a single time. Its antigen is not identified. The clonotype originates from a human donor in good health (CMV status not recorded). Some clones in this sample may be carry-over from other donors' samples. The specimen was cultured CD8+ T cells from PBMCs, collected from culture after CMV antigen stimulation. This chain connects TRBV7-4 to TRBJ2-7; the match to TRBD2 covers 7 bases. The CDR3: CAIGGSLPYYEQYF. CDR3 DNA: TGTGCCATCGGGGGGTCCCTACCCTACTACGAGCAGTACTTC.